One and the same sample provided the 32 T cell receptor beta chains below, sequenced in a study of T cell responses to AZD1222 COVID-19 vaccine (dated by TCRdb to about 2021). The method behind the library was the immunoSEQ multiplex PCR assay. The clones in this table, taken by TCRdb from immuneACCESS, are in-frame only. Not every clone is retained; where verified, under half of the shortfall comes from an unresolved V gene, and the cause of the rest is unknown. This sample lists about 150,000 clones; roughly 90% were detected once. The ten largest clonotypes hold under 2% of the sample. The sample's time point, from its label and the paper: baseline before first vaccination. Specimen: peripheral blood, collected on day 0 of AZD1222 vaccination. The receptors come from an adult in good health.

This clone was picked up one time. The chain has TRBV15 and TRBJ1-5; 11 positions match TRBD1. After removal of 3 bases from V and 5 bases from J, the junction contained 9 bases not matched to a gene. Germline loops: CDR1 LNHNV, CDR2 YYDKDF (reference sequence). The CDR3 contains 17 residues. The CDR3 loop is CATSSGHRDRGDQPQHF. The CDR3 DNA sequence: TGTGCCACCAGCAGTGGACACCGGGACAGGGGGGATCAGCCCCAGCATTTT. The full variable domain, in which reference TRBV15 and TRBJ1-5 provide the parts outside the CDR3, is DAMVIQNPRYQVTQFGKPVTLSCSQTLNHNVMYWYQQKSSQAPKLLFHYYDKDFNNEADTPDNFQSRRPNTSFCFLDIRSPGLGDTAMYLCATSSGHRDRGDQPQHFGDGTRLSIL.

A few counts support this clone. The genes are TRBV7-2 and TRBJ2-7; D ambiguous. This CDR3 is built from 14 residues. Germline V lookup: CDR1 SGHTA, CDR2 FQGNSA. The ends were cut back, 5 bases at V and 4 bases at J, with 15 bases in the middle. Written as DNA, the CDR3 is TGTGCCAGCAGCAGACTCACGGCAAATTACGAGCAGTACTTC. Protein sequence: CASSRLTANYEQYF.

The rearrangement uses TRBV5-1 and TRBJ2-1, with D possibly matching TRBD1 (5 bases). V shed 0 bases and J shed 4 bases, with 11 bases lying between them. The CDR3 contains 15 residues. CDR1 is SGHRS and CDR2 is YFSETQ in the germline V gene. CDR3 nucleotide sequence: TGCGCCAGCAGCTTGGACAGGCCGTCTTACAATGAGCAGTTCTTC. The encoded protein is CASSLDRPSYNEQFF.

This chain links TRBV5-5 with TRBJ1-1, with D hard to call. The CDR3 is 14 amino acids. The V end was cut by 0 bases, the J end by 2 bases, with 8 bases between. Germline V CDR1 and CDR2: SGHKS, YYEKEE (reference sequence). The CDR3 DNA sequence: TGTGCCAGCAGCTTGGGTTCACCTAACACTGAAGCTTTCTTT. The encoded protein is CASSLGSPNTEAFF.

The chain joins TRBV19 to TRBJ1-5, with unresolved D. The V end was cut by 7 bases, the J end by 2 bases, with 18 bases between. CDR1 and CDR2 from the germline V gene are LNHDA and SQIVND (reference sequence). The CDR3 is 16 amino acids. The chain's CDR3 is CASKIQAPLGNQPQHF. DNA for the CDR3: TGTGCCAGTAAAATTCAGGCCCCATTGGGCAATCAGCCCCAGCATTTT.

V is TRBV2 and J is TRBJ1-5; tentatively, D is TRBD1 (6 bases). CDR1 is SNHLY and CDR2 is FYNNEI in the germline V gene. This CDR3 spans 14 amino acids. The V gene lost 2 bases and the J gene lost 2 bases, with 7 bases spanning the gap. The CDR3 protein is CASSENRGNQPQHF. Written as DNA, the CDR3 is TGTGCCAGCAGTGAAAACAGGGGCAATCAGCCCCAGCATTTT.

The V and J genes are TRBV6-5 and TRBJ2-3; 13 nucleotides match TRBD2. The CDR3 has 14 residues. Losses at the gene ends were 6 bases for V and 5 bases for J; bases not matched to a gene: 2. CDR1 and CDR2 from the germline V gene are MNHEY and SVGAGI. The CDR3 coding sequence is TGTGCCAGCAGCACTAGCGGGAGGGAAGATACGCAGTATTTT. Translating gives CASSTSGREDTQYF.

V gene TRBV27 combines with J gene TRBJ2-5; the D is unclear. V dropped 1 base and J dropped 0 bases, with 9 bases sitting between them. Germline loops: CDR1 MNHEY, CDR2 SMNVEV (reference sequence). The CDR3 is made up of 15 amino acids. In DNA form, the CDR3 reads TGTGCCAGCAGTTTATTCGCCGGATACCAAGAGACCCAGTACTTC. Protein sequence: CASSLFAGYQETQYF.

Only a few counts were recorded for this clone. This chain connects TRBV29-1 to TRBJ2-7; TRBD1 agrees at 8 bases. CDR3 length equals 14 residues. The germline gives CDR1 SQVTM, CDR2 ANQGSEA. The junction had 7 bases not matched to a gene; V was cut back by 6 bases and J by 0 bases. CDR3 residues: CSVVTGDRSYEQYF. The CDR3 DNA sequence: TGCAGCGTCGTGACAGGGGATCGCTCCTACGAGCAGTACTTC.

The J gene is TRBJ2-5, the V gene TRBV4-1; unclear D gene. The V end was cut by 2 bases, the J end by 2 bases, with 0 bases between. CDR3 length: 11 residues. Germline CDR1 is MGHRA and CDR2 is YSYEKL. The CDR3: CASSQQETQYF. The CDR3 DNA is TGCGCCAGCAGCCAACAAGAGACCCAGTACTTC.

This chain links TRBV28 with TRBJ2-1; D is unclear. There are 17 residues in the CDR3. Germline CDR1 is MDHEN and CDR2 is SYDVKM. The germline V and J ends were trimmed by 5 bases and 0 bases, with 17 bases remaining between them. CDR3 bases: TGTGCCAGCAGTGGGGTGAGTGGAAATCTCTCCTACAATGAGCAGTTCTTC. Its translation is CASSGVSGNLSYNEQFF.

The chain has TRBV4-2 and TRBJ1-5; maybe TRBD1 (5 bases). CDR1 is LGHNA and CDR2 is YNFKEQ in the germline V gene. This CDR3 is 15 amino acids long. The ends were cut back, 2 bases at V and 4 bases at J, with 12 bases in the middle. The CDR3 here is CASSQTRGQNQPQHF. CDR3 sequence (DNA): TGTGCCAGCAGCCAAACTAGGGGCCAGAATCAGCCCCAGCATTTT.

The sample holds a few counts of this clone. V is TRBV28 and J is TRBJ1-2; D is ambiguous. The germline V gene encodes CDR1 MDHEN and CDR2 SYDVKM. The germline V and J ends were trimmed by 11 bases and 7 bases, with 20 bases remaining between them. The CDR3 consists of 13 residues. CDR3 protein: CALAGGKEVGYTF. The CDR3 coding sequence is TGTGCCCTCGCGGGAGGGAAGGAGGTTGGCTACACCTTC.

This rearrangement joins TRBV13 to TRBJ1-3; D may be TRBD1 (6 bases). This CDR3 has 14 amino acids. Germline assignment: CDR1 PRHDT and CDR2 FYEKMQ (reference sequence). The V gene lost 5 bases and the J gene lost 2 bases, with 10 bases spanning the gap. The CDR3 sequence: CASSLTGPGNTIYF. In DNA, the CDR3 is TGTGCCAGCAGCCTGACAGGACCTGGAAACACCATATATTTT.

This clone was counted only a few times. The V call is TRBV6-5, the J call TRBJ1-5, with 7 bases matching TRBD1. V was pared by 8 bases and J by 6 bases, with 10 bases of the junction left unmatched. The CDR3 has 14 residues. Germline V CDR1 and CDR2: MNHEY, SVGAGI. CDR3 bases: TGTGCCAGCGATCTTGGCAGGGGGATTCAGCCCCAGCATTTT. Translating it yields CASDLGRGIQPQHF.

The rearrangement uses TRBV11-2 and TRBJ1-4; weak D call: TRBD1 (6 bases). Trimming removed 5 bases from V and 1 base from J, with 17 bases in between. The CDR3 covers 17 residues. Germline V gene lookup returns CDR1 SGHAT and CDR2 FQNNGV. This CDR3 reads CASSQKGGGQTNEKLFF. The CDR3 bases are TGTGCCAGCAGCCAAAAAGGAGGGGGGCAAACTAATGAAAAACTGTTTTTT. The entire variable domain, with the rest obtained from reference TRBV11-2 and TRBJ1-4, is as follows: EAGVAQSPRYKIIEKRQSVAFWCNPISGHATLYWYQQILGQGPKLLIQFQNNGVVDDSQLPKDRFSAERLKGVDSTLKIQPAKLEDSAVYLCASSQKGGGQTNEKLFFGSGTQLSVL.

J is TRBJ2-1 and V is TRBV12-3 or TRBV12-4; 7 bases are shared with TRBD1. This CDR3 is 12 amino acids long. V lost 7 bases, J lost 7 bases, and 4 bases stayed unmatched. The DNA for the CDR3 is TGTGCCAGCACCAAGACAGGGAATGAGCAGTTCTTC. The encoded protein is CASTKTGNEQFF.

The chain carries TRBV2 and TRBJ1-5; D might be TRBD1 (5 bases). The CDR3 length is 15 residues. V lost 9 bases and J lost 0, with 15 bases in between. The germline V gene has CDR1 SNHLY and CDR2 FYNNEI. The CDR3 DNA is TGTGCCAGTCGGTGGGGCGCCTATAGCAATCAGCCCCAGCATTTT. Protein: CASRWGAYSNQPQHF.

The rearrangement links TRBV6-5 to TRBJ1-5, with D possibly matching TRBD1 (6 bases). Trimming cost V 6 bases and J 3 bases, with 9 bases left between them. The CDR3 is 13 residues long. Germline V gene data show CDR1 as MNHEY and CDR2 as SVGAGI. Here the CDR3 reads CASSAGANQPQHF. CDR3 sequence (DNA): TGTGCCAGCAGCGCAGGGGCCAATCAGCCCCAGCATTTT.

The V and J genes are TRBV28 and TRBJ1-2; possibly TRBD1 for D (5 bases). Germline V gene data show CDR1 as MDHEN and CDR2 as SYDVKM. The CDR3 is 14 residues long. Trimming shortened V by 5 bases and J by 5 bases, and 15 bases separated the two germline ends. The CDR3 is CASSTPGRSYGYTF. The CDR3 DNA follows: TGTGCCAGCAGTACACCGGGACGGTCTTATGGCTACACCTTC.

V is TRBV10-3 and J is TRBJ2-5; weak D call: TRBD1 (6 bases). Trimming removed 0 bases at V and 0 bases at J, with 14 bases between. Per germline, CDR1 ENHRY and CDR2 SYGVKD. This CDR3 contains 17 residues. DNA of the CDR3: TGTGCCATCAGTGAGTCGAAGCCTAGGGGGTACCAAGAGACCCAGTACTTC. It yields the protein CAISESKPRGYQETQYF.

The chain is built from TRBV3-1 (or the pseudogene TRBV3-2) and TRBJ1-2; D is unclear. Germline assignment: CDR1 LGHDT and CDR2 YNNKEL (reference sequence). CDR3 length equals 14 residues. Trimming pared 5 bases from V and 2 bases from J, leaving 12 bases between. CDR3 protein: CASSSLGGNYGYTF. As DNA, the CDR3 is TGTGCCAGCAGCTCACTCGGCGGCAACTATGGCTACACCTTC.

This rearrangement joins TRBV28 to TRBJ1-6; D not certain. V was trimmed by 4 bases and J by 5 bases, leaving 0 bases between them. CDR3 length equals 11 residues. In germline, CDR1 is MDHEN, CDR2 SYDVKM. The chain's CDR3 is CASSYNSPLHF. The CDR3 DNA reads TGTGCCAGCAGTTATAATTCACCCCTCCACTTT.

The chain is built from TRBV28 and TRBJ1-2; D unresolved. Trimming took off 2 bases at V and 4 bases at J, with 5 bases between the two ends. This CDR3 comprises 12 residues. In germline, CDR1 is MDHEN, CDR2 SYDVKM. The CDR3 coding sequence is TGTGCCAGCAGTTTAGAGGGCTATGGCTACACCTTC. Translation: CASSLEGYGYTF.

V and J are TRBV28 and TRBJ2-1, with TRBD1 identical over 8 bases. V was clipped by 3 bases and J by 2 bases; unmatched bases: 3. CDR1 is MDHEN and CDR2 is SYDVKM in the germline V gene. CDR3 length equals 15 residues. The CDR3 sequence is CASSFQGAPYNEQFF. The CDR3 coding sequence is TGTGCCAGCAGTTTCCAGGGGGCTCCCTACAATGAGCAGTTCTTC.

J is TRBJ2-1 and V is TRBV7-2, with no clear D. V was cut by 5 bases and J by 9 bases, with 17 bases left in between. The CDR3 runs to 14 residues. CDR1 is SGHTA, CDR2 FQGNSA, per germline. CDR3: CASSLLVVLGEQFF. The CDR3 DNA reads TGTGCCAGCAGCCTCTTAGTGGTGCTAGGTGAGCAGTTCTTC.

The chain uses TRBV4-1 and TRBJ2-7; TRBD1 agrees at 11 bases. Germline loops: CDR1 MGHRA, CDR2 YSYEKL. This CDR3 contains 15 residues. Trimming removed 3 bases from V and 6 bases from J; junction bases left unmatched: 7. The CDR3: CASSQGTGGSSEQYF. CDR3 nucleotides: TGCGCCAGCAGCCAGGGGACAGGGGGATCTTCCGAGCAGTACTTC.

This clone has only one observation. V is TRBV18 and J is TRBJ1-3; D is unclear. This CDR3 has 17 residues. Germline CDR1 reads KGHSH; CDR2 reads LQKENI. V lost 0 bases and J lost 0, with 12 bases in between. In nucleotides, the CDR3 is TGTGCCAGCTCACCACCGCTCAGATGGAACTCTGGAAACACCATATATTTT. It specifies CASSPPLRWNSGNTIYF.

This chain joins TRBV25-1 and TRBJ2-1; TRBD2 matches at 12 bases. Germline CDR1 MGHDK, CDR2 SYGVNS. Germline trimming cut 8 bases from V and 6 bases from J; bases unmatched to any gene: 17. The CDR3 spans 18 residues. The CDR3 loop is CASGGQGALAGGFNEQFF. The DNA of the CDR3 is TGTGCCAGCGGGGGACAGGGAGCCCTAGCGGGAGGGTTCAATGAGCAGTTCTTC. The full variable domain, with the rest looked up from reference TRBV25-1 and TRBJ2-1, is EADIYQTPRYLVIGTGKKITLECSQTMGHDKMYWYQQDPGMELHLIHYSYGVNSTEKGDLSSESTVSRIRTEHFPLTLESARPSHTSQYLCASGGQGALAGGFNEQFFGPGTRLTVL.

The chain carries TRBV4-1 and TRBJ2-5; 7 bases map to TRBD2. V was clipped by 0 bases and J by 4 bases; unmatched bases: 2. The germline V gene encodes CDR1 MGHRA and CDR2 YSYEKL. There are 14 residues in the CDR3. The CDR3 is CASSQDSGRETQYF. CDR3 nucleotides: TGCGCCAGCAGCCAAGATAGCGGGCGAGAGACCCAGTACTTC.

This clone was seen more than once but under ten times. The V and J genes are TRBV9 and TRBJ2-3, with D tentatively TRBD1 (6 bases). The CDR3 contains 15 residues. The V gene's germline CDR1 is SGDLS and CDR2 YYNGEE. V lost 3 bases and J 0 bases, leaving 11 bases between the germline ends. CDR3 bases: TGTGCCAGCAGCGACCAGGGGATAAGCACAGATACGCAGTATTTT. It encodes CASSDQGISTDTQYF.

The genes are TRBV5-6 and TRBJ1-4; no firm D call. Trimming took off 5 bases at V and 12 bases at J, with 17 bases between the two ends. CDR1 and CDR2 from the germline V gene are SGHDT and YYEEEE. The length of the CDR3 is 13 residues. The CDR3 sequence is CASSRDVNGQLFF. In DNA, the CDR3 is TGTGCCAGCAGTAGAGACGTCAACGGACAACTGTTTTTT. The full variable domain, its missing parts supplied by reference TRBV5-6 and TRBJ1-4, is DAGVTQSPTHLIKTRGQQVTLRCSPKSGHDTVSWYQQALGQGPQFIFQYYEEEERQRGNFPDRFSGHQFPNYSSELNVNALLLGDSALYLCASSRDVNGQLFFGSGTQLSVL.